The T cell receptor beta chain described here comes from a study of T cells in Graves' hyperthyroidism and ophthalmopathy. Fresh peripheral blood, 7.5 to 10 ml, was the source of the PBMCs. TCR beta CDR3 regions were amplified from RNA transcripts. The HTBI set primed first-round TCR CDR3 RT-PCR. TCRdb ran MiXCR on the multiplex PCR reads and lists one entry per CDR3 protein. The repertoire holds 300,000 to 450,000 distinct CDR3 sequences, with 17% as singletons. For this clonotype: A much larger clone lies one base from this, so it may be a read error.

The source of this sequence is a woman in her 30s with Graves' hyperthyroidism that later progressed to Graves' ophthalmopathy. The sequenced sample was blood.

The CDR3 DNA reads as TGTGCCAGCAGCCTACAGGGGGCAACGGGAGAGGCCCAGTACTTC. Translating it yields CASSLQGATGEAQYF. The rearrangement uses TRBV28 and TRBJ2-5, with 9 bases matching TRBD1. The CDR3 covers 15 residues. Germline V CDR1 and CDR2: MDHEN, SYDVKM.